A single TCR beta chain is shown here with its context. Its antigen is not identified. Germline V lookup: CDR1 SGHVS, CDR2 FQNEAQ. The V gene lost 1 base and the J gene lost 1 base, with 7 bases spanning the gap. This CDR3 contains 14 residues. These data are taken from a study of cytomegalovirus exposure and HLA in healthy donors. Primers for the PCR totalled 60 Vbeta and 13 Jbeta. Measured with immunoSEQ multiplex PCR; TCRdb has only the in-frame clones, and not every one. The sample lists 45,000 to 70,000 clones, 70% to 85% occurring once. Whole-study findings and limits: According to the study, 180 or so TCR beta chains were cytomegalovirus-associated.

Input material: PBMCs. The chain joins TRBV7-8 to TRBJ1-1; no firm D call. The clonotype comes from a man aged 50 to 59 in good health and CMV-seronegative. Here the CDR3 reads CASSLDEANTEAFF. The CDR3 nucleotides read TGTGCCAGCAGCTTAGATGAGGCGAACACTGAAGCTTTCTTT.